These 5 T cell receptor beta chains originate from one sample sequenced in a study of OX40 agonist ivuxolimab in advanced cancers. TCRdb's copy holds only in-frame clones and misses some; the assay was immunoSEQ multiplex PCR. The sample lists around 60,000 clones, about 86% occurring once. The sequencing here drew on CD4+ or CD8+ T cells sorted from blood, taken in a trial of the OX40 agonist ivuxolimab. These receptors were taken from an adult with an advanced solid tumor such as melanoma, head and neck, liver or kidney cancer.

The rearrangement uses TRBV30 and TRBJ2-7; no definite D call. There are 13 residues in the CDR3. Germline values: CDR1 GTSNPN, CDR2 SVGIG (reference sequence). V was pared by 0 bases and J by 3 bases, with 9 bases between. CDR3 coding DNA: TGTGCCTGGAGTGTTGGGTTTGGCTACGAGCAGTACTTC. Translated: CAWSVGFGYEQYF.

The CDR3 DNA reads TGTGCTCGGCAGCATGGCAGGGGACGTGTCACTGAAGCTTTCTTT. It translates to CARQHGRGRVTEAFF. The V gene is TRBV30, the J gene TRBJ1-1; a weak D match, TRBD1 (6 bases). The CDR3 consists of 15 residues. Germline assignment: CDR1 GTSNPN and CDR2 SVGIG (reference sequence).

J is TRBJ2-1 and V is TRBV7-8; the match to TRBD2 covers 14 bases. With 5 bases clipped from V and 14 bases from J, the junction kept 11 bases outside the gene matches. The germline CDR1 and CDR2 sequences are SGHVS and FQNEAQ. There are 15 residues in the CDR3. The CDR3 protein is CASSVGTSGGPKEFF. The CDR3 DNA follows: TGTGCCAGCAGCGTCGGGACTAGCGGGGGACCAAAGGAGTTCTTC.

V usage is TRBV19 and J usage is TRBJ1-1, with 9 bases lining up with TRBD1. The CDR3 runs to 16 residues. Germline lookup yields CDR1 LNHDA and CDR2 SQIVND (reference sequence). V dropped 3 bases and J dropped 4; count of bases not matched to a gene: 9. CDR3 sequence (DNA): TGTGCCAGTAGTATTACAGGGGGCATTTGGAGCACTGAAGCTTTCTTT. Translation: CASSITGGIWSTEAFF.

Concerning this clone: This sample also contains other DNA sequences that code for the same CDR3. CDR3 DNA: TGTGCCAGTAGGACAGGGGGTTCTGGAAACACCATATATTTT. It specifies CASRTGGSGNTIYF. V usage is TRBV19 and J usage is TRBJ1-3; 9 nucleotides align to TRBD1. The CDR3 sequence is 14 residues long. Germline values: CDR1 LNHDA, CDR2 SQIVND (reference sequence). The junction had 1 base not matched to a gene; V was cut back by 6 bases and J by 1 base.